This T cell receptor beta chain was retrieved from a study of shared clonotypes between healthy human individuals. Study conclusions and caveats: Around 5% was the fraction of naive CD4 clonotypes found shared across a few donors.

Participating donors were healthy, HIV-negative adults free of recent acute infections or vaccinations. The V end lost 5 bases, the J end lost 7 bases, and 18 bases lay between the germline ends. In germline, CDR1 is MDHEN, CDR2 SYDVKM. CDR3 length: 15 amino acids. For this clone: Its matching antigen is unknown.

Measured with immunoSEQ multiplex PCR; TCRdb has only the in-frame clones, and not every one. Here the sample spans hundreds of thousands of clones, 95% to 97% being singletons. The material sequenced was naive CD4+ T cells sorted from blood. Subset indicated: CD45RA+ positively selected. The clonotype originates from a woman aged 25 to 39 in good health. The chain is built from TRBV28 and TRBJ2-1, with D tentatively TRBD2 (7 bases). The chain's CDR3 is CASSGGAGEGNEQFF. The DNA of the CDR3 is TGTGCCAGCAGTGGGGGGGCGGGAGAAGGAAATGAGCAGTTCTTC.